Each of the 21 T cell receptor beta chains below was sequenced from the same sample in a study of long-term antiretroviral therapy in people with HIV. Researchers report immunoSEQ v3.0 was run at survey level. Produced via immunoSEQ multiplex PCR; TCRdb's table is partial and in-frame only. The sample includes approximately 13,000 clones, around four fifths of them seen just once. The specimen was unsorted PBMCs, collected 1.3 years before starting antiretroviral therapy. Receptors originate from a man aged 40-49 years with HIV.

This chain links TRBV15 with TRBJ2-3, with D perhaps being TRBD1 or TRBD2 (7 bases each). Germline CDR1 LNHNV, CDR2 YYDKDF (reference sequence). This CDR3 region has 17 residues. V was cut by 0 bases and J by 3 bases, with 16 bases left in between. The CDR3 coding sequence is TGTGCCACCAGCAGAGATCATAGACAGGGAGGGACAGATACGCAGTATTTT. This translates into CATSRDHRQGGTDTQYF. The entire variable domain, with the rest obtained from reference TRBV15 and TRBJ2-3, is as follows: DAMVIQNPRYQVTQFGKPVTLSCSQTLNHNVMYWYQQKSSQAPKLLFHYYDKDFNNEADTPDNFQSRRPNTSFCFLDIRSPGLGDTAMYLCATSRDHRQGGTDTQYFGPGTRLTVL.

V gene TRBV4-2 combines with J gene TRBJ1-1, with D unresolved. Germline loops: CDR1 LGHNA, CDR2 YNFKEQ. This CDR3 is 13 amino acids long. The germline V and J ends were trimmed by 0 bases and 6 bases, with 8 bases remaining between them. CDR3 DNA: TGTGCCAGCAGCCAAGAAAAGAGGGCTGAAGCTTTCTTT. Translation gives CASSQEKRAEAFF.

This clone was observed a handful of times. This sequence joins TRBV11-2 and TRBJ2-7; D could derive from TRBD1 or TRBD2 (5 bases each). Looked up from germline, CDR1 is SGHAT and CDR2 is FQNNGV. Between the trimmed V and J ends, which lost 4 bases and 4 bases, there was a span of 14 bases. This CDR3 has 14 residues. This CDR3 reads CASSSVGGSYEQYF. The CDR3 bases are TGTGCCAGCAGCTCTGTTGGGGGATCATACGAGCAGTACTTC.

This chain joins TRBV18 and TRBJ2-7; no definite D call. This CDR3 is built from 16 residues. V gave up 0 bases and J gave up 0 bases, with 12 bases separating them. The V gene's germline CDR1 is KGHSH and CDR2 LQKENI. The CDR3: CASSPPHGPSSYEQYF. DNA of the CDR3: TGTGCCAGCTCACCACCCCACGGGCCATCCTCCTACGAGCAGTACTTC.

CDR3 protein: CASSPGIATNEKLFF. In nucleotides, the CDR3 is TGTGCCAGCAGCCCGGGGATTGCAACTAATGAAAAACTGTTTTTT. The rearrangement links TRBV7-7 to TRBJ1-4; D gene ambiguous. Germline V gene sequence: CDR1 SSHAT, CDR2 FNYEAQ (reference sequence). Deletions cut 5 bases from V and 0 bases from J, with 10 bases between. The CDR3 contains 15 residues.

The gene calls are TRBV6-5 and TRBJ1-2, with 8 nucleotides matching TRBD1. CDR3 size: 13 residues. Looked up from germline, CDR1 is MNHEY and CDR2 is SVGAGI. V gave up 5 bases and J gave up 6 bases; unmatched junction bases: 5. CDR3 nucleotide sequence: TGTGCCAGCAGTGGCAGGGGGCGGGATGGCTACACCTTC. Its protein is CASSGRGRDGYTF.

The rearrangement uses TRBV5-1 and TRBJ2-1; D may be TRBD1 (5 bases). Germline assignment: CDR1 SGHRS and CDR2 YFSETQ. Trimming removed 0 bases at V and 8 bases at J, with 9 bases between. CDR3 length equals 13 residues. The CDR3 DNA follows: TGCGCCAGCAGCTTGGACAGGTTGGATGAGCAGTTCTTC. Translated: CASSLDRLDEQFF.

The chain joins TRBV5-1 to TRBJ1-6; the D is unclear. The CDR3 runs 17 residues. Germline lookup yields CDR1 SGHRS and CDR2 YFSETQ. V was pared by 0 bases and J by 5 bases, with 15 bases between. The CDR3 DNA sequence: TGCGCCAGCAGCTTGGCCCAATTCGGCGGAGATAATTCACCCCTCCACTTT. Translated: CASSLAQFGGDNSPLHF.

The V and J genes are TRBV27 and TRBJ1-3; D unclear. The V and J ends lost 4 bases and 3 bases respectively, with 13 bases between them. The CDR3 has 15 residues. CDR1 is MNHEY, CDR2 SMNVEV, per germline (reference sequence). In nucleotides, the CDR3 is TGTGCCAGCAGTTCCCCCAGCCGGGGTGGAAACACCATATATTTT. It codes for CASSSPSRGGNTIYF.

V is TRBV9 and J is TRBJ1-1, with D unresolved. The V gene's germline CDR1 is SGDLS and CDR2 YYNGEE. V was cut by 1 base and J by 3 bases, with 10 bases left in between. This CDR3 is 14 amino acids long. The CDR3 protein is CASSVTIGDTEAFF. The CDR3 nucleotides are TGTGCCAGCAGCGTAACGATCGGGGACACTGAAGCTTTCTTT.

V is TRBV9 and J is TRBJ2-2; perhaps TRBD1 as D (6 bases). The V gene lost 4 bases and the J gene lost 0 bases, with 10 bases spanning the gap. The CDR3 extends over 15 amino acids. Germline-derived CDR1 and CDR2 are SGDLS and YYNGEE. The CDR3 DNA reads TGTGCCAGCAGCCCGAGGGACACGAACACCGGGGAGCTGTTTTTT. This encodes CASSPRDTNTGELFF.

The V call is TRBV11-2, the J call TRBJ1-2; D call uncertain. CDR1 is SGHAT and CDR2 is FQNNGV in the germline V gene. The CDR3 covers 15 residues. V was pared by 2 bases and J by 0 bases, with 10 bases between. The CDR3 spells CASSLSRRSNYGYTF. As DNA, the CDR3 is TGTGCCAGCAGCTTATCGCGGCGCTCTAACTATGGCTACACCTTC.

The chain joins TRBV29-1 to TRBJ2-1; TRBD1 agrees at 8 bases. Germline V lookup: CDR1 SQVTM, CDR2 ANQGSEA. This CDR3 comprises 13 residues. The junction had 4 bases not matched to a gene; V was cut back by 5 bases and J by 4 bases. The CDR3 here is CSVSWTGYNEQFF. The DNA of the CDR3 is TGCAGCGTTTCTTGGACAGGGTACAATGAGCAGTTCTTC.

The chain employs TRBV7-9 and TRBJ1-6; TRBD1 is a possible D gene (6 bases). V gave up 1 base and J gave up 8 bases, with 12 bases separating them. This CDR3 has 15 residues. Germline V CDR1 and CDR2: SEHNR, FQNEAQ (reference sequence). This chain's CDR3 is CASSLGAGADSPLHF. CDR3 bases: TGTGCCAGCAGCTTAGGGGCGGGGGCTGATTCACCCCTCCACTTT.

The chain employs TRBV5-6 and TRBJ1-1; unclear D gene. The CDR3 runs 12 residues. Trimming removed 1 base at V and 4 bases at J, with 5 bases between. Germline assignment: CDR1 SGHDT and CDR2 YYEEEE. The CDR3 is CASSLSLTEAFF. In nucleotides, the CDR3 is TGTGCCAGCAGCTTGTCTCTCACTGAAGCTTTCTTT.

This rearrangement joins TRBV2 to TRBJ2-5; D gene ambiguous. V lost 4 bases to trimming and J lost 7 bases, with 16 bases between them. This CDR3 comprises 14 residues. CDR1 and CDR2 from the germline V gene are SNHLY and FYNNEI. The DNA for the CDR3 is TGTGCCAGCAGTGCCGAGGTGGGCAGAGTGACCCAGTACTTC. Translated: CASSAEVGRVTQYF.

A few counts support this clone. The chain employs TRBV19 and TRBJ2-2, with D unclear. CDR3 length equals 14 residues. The V and J ends lost 4 bases and 1 base respectively, with 7 bases between them. Germline values: CDR1 LNHDA, CDR2 SQIVND (reference sequence). The DNA for the CDR3 is TGTGCCAGTAGTAAGAGACAGAACACCGGGGAGCTGTTTTTT. Translated, it gives CASSKRQNTGELFF.

V usage is TRBV14 and J usage is TRBJ1-1; D uncertain. Looked up from germline, CDR1 is SGHDN and CDR2 is FVKESK. Trimming left V 1 base short and J 6 bases short, with 12 bases between. CDR3 length: 14 residues. The CDR3 bases are TGTGCCAGCAGCCAAGGAATTGATACAGCTGAAGCTTTCTTT. Translated: CASSQGIDTAEAFF.

The chain joins TRBV5-5 to TRBJ2-2; 7 bases map to TRBD1. Looked up from germline, CDR1 is SGHKS and CDR2 is YYEKEE (reference sequence). V lost 1 base, J lost 3 bases, and 3 bases stayed unmatched. The CDR3 is made up of 15 amino acids. In nucleotides, the CDR3 is TGTGCCAGCAGCTTGCGGGACAGACACACCGGGGAGCTGTTTTTT. Encoded protein: CASSLRDRHTGELFF.

The V call is TRBV5-1, the J call TRBJ1-1; 9 bases are a match to TRBD1. The CDR3 totals 14 residues. CDR1 SGHRS and CDR2 YFSETQ come from the germline V gene. With 4 bases clipped from V and 4 bases from J, the junction kept 5 bases outside the gene matches. CDR3 in amino acids: CASSVPGQGTEAFF. The CDR3 DNA reads as TGCGCCAGCAGCGTACCGGGACAGGGCACTGAAGCTTTCTTT. Combining the CDR3 with reference TRBV5-1 and TRBJ1-1 gives the whole variable domain KAGVTQTPRYLIKTRGQQVTLSCSPISGHRSVSWYQQTPGQGLQFLFEYFSETQRNKGNFPGRFSGRQFSNSRSEMNVSTLELGDSALYLCASSVPGQGTEAFFGQGTRLTVV.

The chain employs TRBV19 and TRBJ1-1, with D uncertain. There are 12 residues in the CDR3. The germline V and J ends were trimmed by 10 bases and 3 bases, with 12 bases remaining between them. CDR1 and CDR2 (germline): LNHDA, SQIVND (reference sequence). The CDR3 protein is CATSGSYTEAFF. Here the CDR3 DNA reads TGTGCCACATCGGGTAGTTACACTGAAGCTTTCTTT.